This passage covers 9 T cell receptor beta chains from one sample sequenced in a study of blood T cell repertoires in COVID-19. The method was immunoSEQ multiplex PCR; TCRdb's version includes in-frame clones alone and lacks a portion of them. The sample has some 40,000 clones; around 82% are singletons. Sequencing was carried out using peripheral blood. The receptors stem from a man aged 70-80 years with acute or convalescent COVID-19.

In its sample, this clone was seen a few times. V usage is TRBV4-1 and J usage is TRBJ1-2; D is unclear. CDR3 length: 16 amino acids. Germline CDR1 is MGHRA and CDR2 is YSYEKL. The V end lost 0 bases, the J end lost 8 bases, and 19 bases lay between the germline ends. Written as DNA, the CDR3 is TGCGCCAGCAGCCAAGAAGATAACAGCCAGGCGGGAGGCTACACCTTC. Residues: CASSQEDNSQAGGYTF.

CDR3 nucleotide sequence: TGTGCCACCAGTGATTGGGGACAGGCATATTCCACAGATACGCAGTATTTT. This encodes CATSDWGQAYSTDTQYF. V and J are TRBV24-1 and TRBJ2-3, with 8 bases lining up with TRBD1. The CDR3 is made up of 17 amino acids. The ends lost 2 bases at V and 2 bases at J; junction bases unmatched: 8. Germline values: CDR1 KGHDR, CDR2 SFDVKD.

The chain employs TRBV21-1 and TRBJ2-2; TRBD2, as called in the table, went unchecked against the DNA. TRBV21-1 is shown as a pseudogene. The CDR3 is made up of 13 amino acids. CDR3 sequence: CASSNRETGELFF. The CDR3, as DNA: TGTGCCAGCAGCAACCGGGAAACCGGGGAGCTGTTTTTT.

The J gene is TRBJ2-1, the V gene TRBV6-1, with 11 nucleotides matching TRBD1. The V segment lost 8 bases and the J segment 5 bases; nucleotides outside the gene matches: 5. The CDR3 extends over 14 amino acids. Germline loops: CDR1 MNHNS, CDR2 SASEGT. The CDR3 here is CASVLGQGDNEQFF. CDR3 bases: TGTGCCAGCGTCTTGGGACAGGGGGACAATGAGCAGTTCTTC.

This chain joins TRBV28 and TRBJ2-7, with 10 bases identical to TRBD2. J gave up 6 bases and V 5 bases, and 10 bases lay outside the gene matches. This CDR3 is built from 15 residues. CDR1 and CDR2 from the germline V gene are MDHEN and SYDVKM. CDR3 sequence (DNA): TGTGCCAGCAGTGGGGGGCCTAGCGGGAGACGCGAGCAGTACTTC. This encodes CASSGGPSGRREQYF.

This chain links TRBV5-4 with TRBJ2-2, with D possibly TRBD1 on 6 matching bases. The CDR3 is 15 amino acids. Trimming cost V 2 bases and J 0 bases, with 8 bases left between them. The germline gives CDR1 SGHNT, CDR2 YYREEE (reference sequence). The CDR3 region is CASSLQGPNTGELFF. For the CDR3, the DNA is TGTGCCAGCAGCTTACAGGGCCCGAACACCGGGGAGCTGTTTTTT. Complete variable domain (other parts from reference TRBV5-4 and TRBJ2-2): ETGVTQSPTHLIKTRGQQVTLRCSSQSGHNTVSWYQQALGQGPQFIFQYYREEENGRGNFPPRFSGLQFPNYSSELNVNALELDDSALYLCASSLQGPNTGELFFGEGSRLTVL.

The chain recombines TRBV14 with TRBJ1-1; 8 bases are a match to TRBD1. This CDR3 contains 17 residues. Germline V gene lookup returns CDR1 SGHDN and CDR2 FVKESK. Trimming took 3 bases from V and 1 from J; bases not matched to a gene: 10. The CDR3 loop is CASSHRQGPPRNTEAFF. The CDR3 nucleotides are TGTGCCAGCAGCCATAGACAGGGGCCGCCTAGGAACACTGAAGCTTTCTTT.

This sequence joins TRBV9 and TRBJ2-3; D remains unclear. CDR1 and CDR2 (germline): SGDLS, YYNGEE. Trimming took 0 bases from V and 0 from J, leaving 8 bases between them. This CDR3 comprises 15 residues. The CDR3 spells CASSVASYSTDTQYF. The CDR3 DNA reads TGTGCCAGCAGCGTAGCGTCCTATAGCACAGATACGCAGTATTTT.

This clone occurred once. V usage is TRBV4-3 and J usage is TRBJ2-4, with 7 bases identical to TRBD1. Germline V gene sequence: CDR1 LGHNA, CDR2 YSLEER. This CDR3 has 15 amino acids. With V trimmed by 0 bases and J by 5 bases, 4 bases remained unmatched. The CDR3 coding sequence is TGCGCCAGCAGCCAAGACCACAGGGGTCAAAACATTCAGTACTTC. Its protein is CASSQDHRGQNIQYF.